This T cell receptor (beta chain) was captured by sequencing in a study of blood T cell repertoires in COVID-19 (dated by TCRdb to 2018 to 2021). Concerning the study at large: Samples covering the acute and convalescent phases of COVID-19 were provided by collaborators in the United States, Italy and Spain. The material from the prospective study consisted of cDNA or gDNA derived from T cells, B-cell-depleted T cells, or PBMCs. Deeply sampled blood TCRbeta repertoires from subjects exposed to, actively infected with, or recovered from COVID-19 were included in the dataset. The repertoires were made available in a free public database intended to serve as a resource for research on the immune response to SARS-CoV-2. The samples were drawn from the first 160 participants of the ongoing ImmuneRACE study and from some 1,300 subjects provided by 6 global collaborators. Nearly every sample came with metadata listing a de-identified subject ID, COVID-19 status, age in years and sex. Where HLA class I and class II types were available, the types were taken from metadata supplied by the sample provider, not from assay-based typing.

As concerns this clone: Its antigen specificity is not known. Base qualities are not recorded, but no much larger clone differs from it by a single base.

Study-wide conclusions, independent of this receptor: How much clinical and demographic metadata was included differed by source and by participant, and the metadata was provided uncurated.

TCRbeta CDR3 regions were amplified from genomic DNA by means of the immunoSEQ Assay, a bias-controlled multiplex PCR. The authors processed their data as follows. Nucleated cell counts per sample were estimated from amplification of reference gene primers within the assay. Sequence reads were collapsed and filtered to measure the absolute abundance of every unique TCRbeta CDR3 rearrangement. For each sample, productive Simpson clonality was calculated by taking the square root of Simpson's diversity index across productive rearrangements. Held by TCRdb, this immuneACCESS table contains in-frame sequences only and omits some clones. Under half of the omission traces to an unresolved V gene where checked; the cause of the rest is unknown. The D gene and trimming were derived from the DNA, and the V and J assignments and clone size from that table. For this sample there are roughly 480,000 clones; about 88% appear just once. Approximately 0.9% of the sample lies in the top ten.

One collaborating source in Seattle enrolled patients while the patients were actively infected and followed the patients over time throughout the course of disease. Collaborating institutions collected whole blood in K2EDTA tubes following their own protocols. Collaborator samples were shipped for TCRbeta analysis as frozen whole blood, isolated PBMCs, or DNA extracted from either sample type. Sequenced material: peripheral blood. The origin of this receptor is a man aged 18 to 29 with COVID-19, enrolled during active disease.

The DNA sequence follows: TGTGCCAGCAGAGGACAGGGGTACACCGGGGAGCTGTTTTTT. This encodes CASRGQGYTGELFF. Here the chain combines TRBV2 and TRBJ2-2; 9 nucleotides in the junction match TRBD1. The CDR3 measures 14 amino acids from cysteine to phenylalanine. Only the CDR3 part of the read is kept: 42 bases, read in frame from the first base. V lost 6 bases and J lost 3 bases, and the count of bases not matched to a germline gene is 2. CDR1 is given as SNHLY and CDR2 as FYNNEI, both from the germline V gene.